This TCR beta chain was identified in a study of graft-versus-host responses after intestinal transplantation. About the research overall: Grafts were multivisceral, liver-intestinal, or isolated intestinal. Each recipient received anti-thymocyte globulin induction, then tacrolimus and steroids for approximately 3 years.

The study's findings and limits: An association linked early post-transplant HvG declines with peak circulating GvH clone levels. The recipient marrow held GvH clones, and some of them showed up first in ileum or blood.

The count of this clone is one. The antigen is not known. CDR3 length equals 14 residues. The germline gives CDR1 MGHRA, CDR2 YSYEKL. V was shortened by 1 base and J by 4 bases, with 7 bases between the two germline ends. Profiled with immunoSEQ multiplex PCR; TCRdb holds only in-frame clones, not every one. The sample lists approximately 90,000 clones; 85% to 95% were seen once. The chain employs TRBV4-1 and TRBJ2-2; perhaps TRBD2 as D (6 bases). The sequenced sample was unstimulated CD8+ T cells sorted from spleen or lymph node cells, obtained before intestinal transplant. The origin of this receptor is a human donor who received an intestinal transplant. Here the CDR3 DNA reads TGCGCCAGCAGCCAAGTGGAGGGCACCGGGGAGCTGTTTTTT. It yields the protein CASSQVEGTGELFF.